This is a list of T cell receptor beta chains from one sample in a study of blood T cell dynamics during melanoma immunotherapy. Clones were sequenced by immunoSEQ multiplex PCR, and TCRdb holds only the in-frame ones, with some missing. The data show around 26,000 clones, around 88% seen once. Here the sequenced sample was blood, taken from a patient treated with checkpoint blockade. The receptors originated from a human donor with melanoma. Both conserved end residues are part of each CDR3. A D gene is named only where the DNA matches it firmly. Clone size is shown for a subset of rows, as once, few, many or a class of expanded clone.

size	D	V	J	DNA	CDR3
few	-	TRBV28	TRBJ2-7	TGTGCCAGCAGTTTACCCCAGGGCCCCTACGAGCAGTACTTC	CASSLPQGPYEQYF
-	-	TRBV2	TRBJ1-2	TGTGCCAGCAGTGAACGAGAATGGGGCTACACCTTC	CASSEREWGYTF
-	-	TRBV5-1	TRBJ2-1	TGCGCCAGCAGCTCTGGACAGATTTACAATGAGCAGTTCTTC	CASSSGQIYNEQFF
-	-	TRBV7-9	TRBJ2-5	TGTGCCAGCAGCTCCTTAGGGCAGCAAGAGACCCAGTACTTC	CASSSLGQQETQYF
-	-	TRBV5-1	TRBJ2-3	TGCGCCAGCAGCTTTGGCGGACGCACAGATACGCAGTATTTT	CASSFGGRTDTQYF
-	TRBD1	TRBV7-3	TRBJ2-7	TGTGCCAGCAGCTTAATGGTGGGACAGTCCTACGAGCAGTGCTTC	CASSLMVGQSYEQCF
-	TRBD2	TRBV28	TRBJ2-5	TGTGCCAGCAGTCAACTAACAGCGGGGCAAGAGACCCAGTACTTC	CASSQLTAGQETQYF
once	-	TRBV13	TRBJ1-3	TGTGCCAGCAGCTTAGCTCACAGGAGGATCTCTGGAAACACCATATATTTT	CASSLAHRRISGNTIYF
-	TRBD1	TRBV28	TRBJ1-5	TGTGCCAGCAGGGGACAGATCAATCAGCCCCAGCATTTT	CASRGQINQPQHF
-	TRBD2	TRBV2	TRBJ2-1	TGTGCCAGCAGTTTGACTAGCGGAGCCTACAATGAGCAGTTCTTC	CASSLTSGAYNEQFF
-	TRBD1	TRBV5-1	TRBJ1-3	TGCGCCAGCAGCTTAGGGACAGGCCCCTCTGGAAACACCATATATTTT	CASSLGTGPSGNTIYF
-	TRBD1	TRBV28	TRBJ1-4	TGTGCCAGCAGTTCCACTCGGGACAGGTTTTTT	CASSSTRDRFF
-	TRBD1	TRBV27	TRBJ1-2	TGTGCCAGCAGAGAATCTTACTGGGACAGGCGGGGCTACACCTTC	CASRESYWDRRGYTF
-	-	TRBV29-1	TRBJ1-2	TGCAGCGTTGAAAGCCCGGACGGGGTAGAAGGCTACACCTTC	CSVESPDGVEGYTF
-	TRBD2	TRBV9	TRBJ2-3	TGTGCCAGCAGCGGAGCTAGCGGGATAACAGATACGCAGTATTTT	CASSGASGITDTQYF
-	-	TRBV23-1	TRBJ2-2	TGCGCCAGCAGTCAATCCTCCCCAGGGGGGACCGGGGAGCTGTTTTTT	CASSQSSPGGTGELFF
few	TRBD1	TRBV14	TRBJ1-4	TGTGCCAGCAGCCTTCGGACAGGGATATGTGAAAAACTGTTTTTT	CASSLRTGICEKLFF
-	-	TRBV4-1	TRBJ2-3	TGCGCCAGCAGCCAAGCGCAGGGGTTAGGCACAGATACGCAGTATTTT	CASSQAQGLGTDTQYF
-	TRBD2	TRBV5-1	TRBJ2-2	TGCGCCAGCCAGCAGGGGGGGACTAGCGCCGGGGAGCTGTTTTTT	CASQQGGTSAGELFF
-	-	TRBV5-4	TRBJ2-7	TGTGCCAGCAGCAACGGAGCGGTCTCCTACGAGCAGTACTTC	CASSNGAVSYEQYF
-	-	TRBV18	TRBJ1-1	TGTGCCAGCTCACCGAACACTGAAGCTTTCTTT	CASSPNTEAFF
-	TRBD1	TRBV7-2	TRBJ1-4	TGTGCCAGCAGCTTGGACAGGGGCTATAATGAAAAACTGTTTTTT	CASSLDRGYNEKLFF
-	-	TRBV7-2	TRBJ2-5	TGTGCCAGCAGCTTAAGTCTTGGCGAGACCCAGTACTTC	CASSLSLGETQYF
-	-	TRBV28	TRBJ1-5	TGTGCCAGCAGCTACGGGACGCAGCCCCAGCATTTT	CASSYGTQPQHF
-	-	TRBV11-2	TRBJ2-7	TGTGCCAGCAGCTTGGCTCACGAGCAGTACTTC	CASSLAHEQYF
-	TRBD2	TRBV5-4	TRBJ2-1	TGTGCCAGCAGCCGTAATGGTCGGGGGGAGGATGAGCAGTTCTTC	CASSRNGRGEDEQFF
-	-	TRBV5-6	TRBJ1-1	TGTGCCAGCAGCAGATTACAGAGGGACACTGAAGCTTTCTTT	CASSRLQRDTEAFF
-	-	TRBV5-5	TRBJ2-7	TGTGCCAGCAGCTGGGGTCAGGGGCCCTACGAGCAGTACTTC	CASSWGQGPYEQYF
-	-	TRBV2	TRBJ1-5	TGTGCCAGCAGCTCCTCCCGGGCCGGAGATCAGCCCCAGCATTTT	CASSSSRAGDQPQHF
-	TRBD1	TRBV2	TRBJ2-4	TGTGCCAGCAGTGATCCGGGACAGGGAAGTGTCAAAAACATTCAGTACTTC	CASSDPGQGSVKNIQYF
-	-	TRBV7-2	TRBJ1-1	TGTGCCAGCAGTGGAGGGTGGGGGATGAACACTGAAGCTTTCTTT	CASSGGWGMNTEAFF
-	TRBD2	TRBV5-1	TRBJ2-7	TGCGCCAGCAGCTTGTCTAGCGGGAGTGCCGAGCAGTACTTC	CASSLSSGSAEQYF
-	TRBD2	TRBV10-2	TRBJ2-3	TGCGCCAGCAGTGGGAGCGGGAGTATAGCAGATACGCAGTATTTT	CASSGSGSIADTQYF
-	TRBD1	TRBV5-4	TRBJ1-2	TGTGCCAGCAGCTCCCCCTTAGCGACAGGGGTCTCAGGCTACACCTTC	CASSSPLATGVSGYTF
-	-	TRBV7-6	TRBJ2-7	TGTGCCAGCAGCTCGTATCCCGACGTCTCCTACGAGCAGTACTTC	CASSSYPDVSYEQYF
-	-	TRBV5-1	TRBJ2-1	TGCGCCAGCAGCTTGGGAGGGAATGAGCAGTTCTTC	CASSLGGNEQFF
-	-	TRBV6-1	TRBJ1-1	TGTGCCAGCTTTTTCGACACGTGGGCGCGGGAAGCTTTCTTT	CASFFDTWAREAFF
-	-	TRBV19	TRBJ1-2	TGTGCCAGTAGTATCGGCGGCTACTATGGCTACACCTTC	CASSIGGYYGYTF
-	-	TRBV4-1	TRBJ1-2	TGCGCCAGCAGCCAAGACAAATTTAACTATGGCTACACCTTC	CASSQDKFNYGYTF
-	TRBD1	TRBV18	TRBJ1-1	TGTGCCAGCTCCAAGGACAGGGGAACTGAAGCTTTCTTT	CASSKDRGTEAFF
-	-	TRBV7-3	TRBJ2-3	TGTGCCAGCAGCCCCGGCCCAGGGATCCCAGATACGCAGTATTTT	CASSPGPGIPDTQYF
-	-	TRBV7-9	TRBJ2-6	TGTGCCAGCAGCTCCCGGGCCACCCGCTCTGGGGCCAACGTCCTGACTTTC	CASSSRATRSGANVLTF
-	-	TRBV18	TRBJ1-2	TGTGCCAGCTCACCAGGGCTCGGGTTTGTCTATGGCTACACCTTC	CASSPGLGFVYGYTF
-	-	TRBV6-4	TRBJ1-2	TGTGCCAGCAGTGATGAAAGGGAAGGCTATGGCTACACCTTC	CASSDEREGYGYTF
-	TRBD2	TRBV19	TRBJ2-7	TGTGCCAGTGGCGGGACTAGCGGGAGTCTGGACGAGCAGTACTTC	CASGGTSGSLDEQYF
-	-	TRBV7-9	TRBJ1-1	TGTGCCAGCAGCTCATGGGGGACCGGGAGGTCGTCAGAAGCTTTCTTT	CASSSWGTGRSSEAFF
-	-	TRBV5-1	TRBJ2-7	TGCGCCAGCAGATCCGAACAGGGAGGTCGGAGCGAGCAGTACTTC	CASRSEQGGRSEQYF
-	-	TRBV27	TRBJ2-6	TGTGCCAGCAGTGTCCTCTCTGGGGCCAACGTCCTGACTTTC	CASSVLSGANVLTF
-	-	TRBV4-1	TRBJ2-2	TGCGCCAGCAGCCAACCGTGGGAAAACACCGGGGAGCTGTTTTTT	CASSQPWENTGELFF
-	-	TRBV6-6	TRBJ2-3	TGTGCCAGCAGTGACGATGATACGCAGTATTTT	CASSDDDTQYF
-	-	TRBV2	TRBJ1-1	TGTGCCAGCAGTGAACAGGGGCGGAACACTGAAGCTTTCTTT	CASSEQGRNTEAFF
-	-	TRBV5-1	TRBJ2-1	TGCGCCAGCAGCCCGGGAAGGGGTAGCTTATGGTTCTTC	CASSPGRGSLWFF
-	-	TRBV19	TRBJ1-4	TGTGCCAGTAGTTTGGCGGTTACTAATGAAAAACTGTTTTTT	CASSLAVTNEKLFF
-	TRBD1	TRBV7-8	TRBJ1-2	TGTGCCAGCAGCACCCGGGACAGGGTACGCGATGGGGGCTACACCTTC	CASSTRDRVRDGGYTF
-	-	TRBV6-1	TRBJ1-2	TGTGCCAGCAGTGAAGGCAGGGTTCACACCTTC	CASSEGRVHTF